This T cell receptor beta chain comes out of a study of CD8 T cells in ankylosing spondylitis. Germline V gene data show CDR1 as LGHNA and CDR2 as YSLEER. V gave up 5 bases and J gave up 2 bases; unmatched junction bases: 7. The length of the CDR3 is 16 residues. Comment on this clonotype: Its antigen is undetermined.

Regarding the study as a whole: Within matched ankylosing spondylitis synovial fluid, disease-linked clones were reportedly significantly enriched. Ankylosing spondylitis blood appeared to carry a characteristic TCR beta motif of roughly eight highly homologous variants. A subset of motif variants has previously been described in the synovial fluid and blood of reactive arthritis.

Preparation of TCR beta libraries was done by quantitative 5'-RACE with molecular barcodes. Each CDR3 protein gets one entry after TCRdb re-called the 5' RACE reads with MiXCR. The table records roughly 100,000 distinct CDR3 sequences, roughly 8.3% of them present only once. Specimen: blood, either unsorted or a sorted T cell fraction (not recorded which). The J gene is TRBJ2-7, the V gene TRBV4-3, with 12 positions matching TRBD1. The sequence came from a male donor with ankylosing spondylitis or in good health (not recorded which). The CDR3 protein is CASSASGTGGTYEQYF. The CDR3 coding sequence is TGCGCCAGCAGCGCCTCCGGGACAGGGGGCACCTACGAGCAGTACTTC.